The source of this T cell receptor (beta chain) is a study of cytomegalovirus exposure and HLA in healthy donors (dated by TCRdb to 2017 to 2019). Background for the entire study: An earlier analysis of around 600 of the donors reported 250 to 300 Gb of sequence data and about 100 million unique TCR beta sequences from approximately 180 million T cells. A later genetic analysis used genome-wide SNP genotypes for 398 of the 666 donors, treating that subset as a discovery cohort. Using immunosequencing, the study profiled T cell repertoires from some 670 subjects and related those repertoires to cytomegalovirus serostatus. The aim of the study was to test whether cataloging public T cell receptors could identify signatures of past pathogen exposure. Among the 398 genotyped donors, approximately 81% belonged to the genetic ancestry cluster associated with self-reported Caucasian donors. Every discovery cohort repertoire had been produced on one sequencing platform. To predict cytomegalovirus infection status, the study combined high-throughput TCR immunosequencing, statistical association of individual TCRs with disease status, and machine learning. HLA typing included class I and class II loci at four-digit resolution. To decide whether each TCR beta V gene segment behaved as functional or pseudogenic, an earlier analysis of fewer than 750 of the donors relied on high-throughput TCR beta sequencing. A handful of DR-DQ haplotypes were handled as single units for association and clustering because linkage in the cohort was strong. In addition to the first cohort of 500 to 850 subjects, a separate validation cohort of 120 different subjects was used. Typing coverage differed by locus: A, B, C, DRB1 and DQB1 were typed in about 620-640 donors, DQA1 in roughly 510, DPA1 in roughly 590, and DPB1 in 450 to 480. On average, around 230,000 unique TCR beta nucleotide sequences were sequenced per donor among 398 genotyped donors of the cohort, with about 19% of those sequences being non-productive. Alongside the repertoire data, information on donor age, sex, ethnicity and CMV serostatus was compiled. In a later analysis, previously published TCR beta repertoires from 666 donors were re-analyzed and high-resolution HLA genotyping was added so that TCR occurrence patterns could be studied. Rather than using new phenotypic data, the later analysis identified candidate immune exposures from TCR beta sequences and from how often those sequences occurred across donors. About 320 gigabases of sequencing data and tens of millions of unique TCR sequences were included in an early release covering about 620 HLA-typed donors. What the study reported, not specific to this receptor: The study listed 170 or so TCR beta chains as associated with cytomegalovirus. A further reported finding was that TCR beta sequences accurately predicted the HLA-A and HLA-B alleles for most subjects in the first cohort. A group of highly shared sequence variants was considered likely to be a technical artifact of the sequencing pipeline. At a false discovery rate of 0.05, a later analysis linked under 20,000 TCR beta sequences to specific HLA alleles. A few of the identified cytomegalovirus-associated TCR beta chains were confirmed in vitro to be specific for cytomegalovirus antigens. Linkage disequilibrium might explain the correlated functional status among segregating V segments, but an unknown experimental factor could not be ruled out. According to the authors, the approach could potentially be generalized to other disease states and immunological phenotypes. Compared with the roughly 670-donor mean, donors in an Asian-associated ancestry cluster had fewer N-insertions in productive TCRs, according to a later genetic analysis. Because counts were too low, about 15 rarely observed V segments, including chromosome 9 orphons, were left out of the earlier analysis of 587 of the donors. The presence/absence analyses assumed that sequencing depth was roughly uniform across donors, and that assumption may not be true. Most TCR sequences were seen in very few donors, while some public TCRs were found in many individuals. Several of the top co-occurrence clusters appeared to be linked to parvovirus B19, influenza, CMV and Epstein-Barr virus, according to a later analysis. Broadly in line with IMGT annotations, most TCR beta V segments showed up in productive rearrangements about 90% or about 30% of the time in an earlier analysis of several hundred of the donors. According to a later analysis, TCR association rates differed among HLA loci, with DRB1 alleles showing the most associated TCRs and HLA-C alleles showing the fewest. A later analysis found that HLA-associated TCR beta chains were more clonally expanded and had lower generation probabilities than equally common non-associated chains. The classifier was reported to diagnose cytomegalovirus status with high specificity and sensitivity in both the original and validation cohorts. In a later genetic analysis, a missense DCLRE1C variant was associated with V-gene and J-gene trimming of TCR beta chains, and the association was replicated in an independent cohort. HLA typing was unavailable for some donors at each locus, so association tests used only the typed subset. This cohort had only TCR beta chains sequenced, and the lack of alpha or paired-chain data limited which features could be detected. For the cohort, immune exposure information was limited to CMV serostatus. Some IMGT-functional V segments, including TRBV6-2 and TRBV6-3, could not be told apart with the 87-base-pair reads, so those segments were excluded. In a later analysis, most CMV-associated TCR beta chains were found to appear HLA-restricted, with HLA associations seemingly driven largely by CMV exposure. When HLA alleles, especially DR and DQ, strongly co-occurred, TCR associations were difficult to assign to individual alleles.

The germline V gene supplies CDR1 MGHRA and CDR2 YSYEKL. Counted from cysteine to phenylalanine, this CDR3 has 18 amino acids. Just the 54-base CDR3 DNA is kept, in frame starting at base 1. V ends up 6 bases short and J 5 bases short, with an unmatched junction base count of 15. In total, just over 650 healthy bone marrow donors made up the cohort. At the time of sampling, every cohort member was nominally healthy, though immune exposures that went unrecorded were likely present. The donor tested CMV seropositive and was one of the 289 seropositive cohort members. Every donor gave a peripheral blood sample, and the peripheral blood mononuclear cells from that sample were used for TCR beta sequencing. Genomic DNA was extracted from the blood cell samples with the Qiagen DNeasy Blood Extraction Kit. The method was the immunoSEQ multiplex PCR assay. A mixture of 60 forward primers for TCR Vbeta segments and 13 reverse primers for TCR Jbeta segments was used in the multiplex PCR. The CDR3 region of rearranged TCR beta genes was amplified from genomic DNA by a multiplex PCR assay. The Illumina HiSeq System was used to sequence the amplified TCR beta libraries as 87-base-pair reads. On the authors' methods: A later analysis counted approximately 76 million unique TCR beta chains across the 666 repertoires, and around 9.9 million of these chains were shared by at least two donors. Raw reads were error-corrected and collapsed into unique sequences by a nearest-neighbor algorithm in which closely related sequences were merged to remove PCR and sequencing errors. CDR3 sequences were aligned to IMGT reference sequences to assign V, D and J gene segments. For a sequence to be retained, a match of at least six nucleotides to both a V gene segment and a J gene segment was required. Rearrangements were classified as productive when the CDR3 lacked stop codons and remained in frame with V and J, and all other rearrangements were classified as non-productive. CDR3 was defined by IMGT convention, running from the second conserved V-encoded cysteine to the conserved J-encoded phenylalanine. The earlier analysis of 500 to 600 of the donors excluded sequences that lacked an unambiguous match to a single V gene segment. An earlier analysis of several hundred of the donors called V segments functional above 56.7% productive rearrangements and segregating when the between-donor standard deviation exceeded 5%. A statistical classification framework was built for diagnosing cytomegalovirus status from the catalog of TCR beta chain sequences. In a later analysis, TCR nucleotide sequences were compared against IMGT/GENE-DB human TR gene sequences so that V and J genes could be assigned. In a later analysis, CDR3 sequences and most-parsimonious VDJ recombination scenarios were assigned using the TCRdist pipeline. A later analysis defined each TCR beta chain by its CDR3 amino acid sequence plus V-gene family, and excluded reads lacking a unique V-gene family. To address suspected cross-contamination and a sequencing artifact, a later analysis removed some 620 highly shared, low-generation-probability nucleotide sequences. In a later analysis, a clonal expansion index was calculated for each public chain from normalized within-repertoire ranks of inferred template counts. In a later analysis, generation probabilities were computed with a VDJ recombination model fitted to out-of-frame rearrangements, and the resulting probabilities were checked against IGoR. A later analysis scored TCR-TCR, TCR-HLA and TCR-CMV co-occurrence with hypergeometric tests, applying a repertoire-size bias correction to TCR pairs. In a later analysis, false discovery rates were estimated by permuting HLA or CMV assignments 20 times. A later analysis grouped co-occurring TCRs with DBSCAN, adding TCRdist sequence similarity when clustering within HLA-allele-positive subsets. Repertoires with fewer than 30,000 or more than 120,000 public chains, plus five repertoires with anomalous nucleotide sharing, were excluded from co-occurrence clustering. Sourced from immuneACCESS, this table was stored by TCRdb with only in-frame sequences that have V and J called. A share of the clones is absent; for the studies checked, an unresolved V gene accounts for under half, and the remainder has no known explanation. V and J calls and clone size are copied from that table; D and trimming were computed from the DNA. The table kept for this sample lists 200,000 to 250,000 clones. The ten biggest clones cover approximately 1% of the sample.

Points on this clone: Its recognized antigen is unknown.

The TCR comes from a woman in her twenties or thirties in good health and CMV-seropositive. The V and J segments used are TRBV4-1 and TRBJ2-1; TRBD2 aligns with 11 central bases. Sequencing was done on a sample of PBMCs. The CDR3 in this case is CASSLFTPGTSGNNEQFF. The DNA sequence is as follows: TGCGCCAGCAGTCTATTTACTCCGGGGACTAGCGGTAACAATGAGCAGTTCTTC.